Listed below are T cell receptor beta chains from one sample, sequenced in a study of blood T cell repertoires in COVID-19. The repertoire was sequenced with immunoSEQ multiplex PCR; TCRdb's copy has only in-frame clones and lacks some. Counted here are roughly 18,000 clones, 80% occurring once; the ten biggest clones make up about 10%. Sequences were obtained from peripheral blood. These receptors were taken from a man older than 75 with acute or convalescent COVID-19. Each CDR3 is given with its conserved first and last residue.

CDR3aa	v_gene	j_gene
CASSLTQYNSPLHF	TRBV7-3	TRBJ1-6
CSASSAGQGNEKLFF	TRBV20-1	TRBJ1-4
CATLRDRGTDTQYF	TRBV6-5	TRBJ2-3
CASSLASGGDRNSPLHF	TRBV5-1	TRBJ1-6
CASSLGGAGNTEAFF	TRBV19	TRBJ1-1
CASSETPTDLYYGYTF	TRBV6-1	TRBJ1-2
CATRGRKGVDTGELFF	TRBV24-1	TRBJ2-2
CASSSWTSGSTDTQYF	TRBV7-3	TRBJ2-3
CASSLGSSGLTDTQYF	TRBV5-1	TRBJ2-3
CASSYGQGRGYGYTF	TRBV6-5	TRBJ1-2
CTSSRTAHRNFQPQHF	TRBV1	TRBJ1-5
CASSLDPGQGTNEQYF	TRBV7-9	TRBJ2-7
CASTSSGNGQPQHF	TRBV19	TRBJ1-5
CASSLDYRGGFEQFF	TRBV11-2	TRBJ2-1
CASSLTDTQYF	TRBV5-1	TRBJ2-3
CASSLAVGPSTDTQYF	TRBV6-4	TRBJ2-3
CASRGRLAGDYEQYF	TRBV3-1/TRBV3-2	TRBJ2-7
CASSAFSGTYNEQFF	TRBV9	TRBJ2-1
CASGPQQGGTEAFF	TRBV27	TRBJ1-1
CASSQGTAANYGYTF	TRBV2	TRBJ1-2
CSASRDSGPPTNYGYTF	TRBV20-1	TRBJ1-2
CASSSTGGKATNEKLFF	TRBV7-2	TRBJ1-4